This T cell receptor beta chain was retrieved from a study of CD8 T cells in ankylosing spondylitis. Study conclusions and caveats: Reports of some motif variants in reactive arthritis synovial fluid and blood predate this one.

TCRdb reprocessed the 5' RACE reads via MiXCR and lists one record per CDR3 protein. The sample shows 150,000 to 200,000 distinct CDR3 sequences, around 20% of them seen only once. On this clonotype itself: Its antigen remains unidentified.

The J segment lost 0 bases and the V segment lost 1 base, leaving 8 bases of the junction unmatched. CDR1 and CDR2 from the germline V gene are MDHEN and SYDVKM. This CDR3 contains 17 residues. Material: blood, either unsorted or a sorted T cell fraction (not recorded which). This chain joins TRBV28 and TRBJ1-2, with 7 bases lining up with TRBD1. The clonotype originates from a male donor with ankylosing spondylitis or in good health (not recorded which). CDR3 residues: CASSLLEGASANYGYTF. The DNA for the CDR3 is TGTGCCAGCAGTTTATTGGAGGGGGCGAGCGCTAACTATGGCTACACCTTC.